The 12 T cell receptor beta chains in this list originate from one sample, sequenced in a study of human T cells and chemical hapten exposure. Time point described: patch test 2, 6 weeks after DPC sensitization. Treatment specified: therapeutic diphenylcyclopropenone sensitization with weekly scalp DPC. TCRdb fed the RACE reads into MiXCR, producing one record per CDR3 protein. Here the sample spans 80,000 to 100,000 distinct CDR3 sequences, about 10% being singletons. This specimen was whole blood, taken in connection with sensitization to the hapten diphenylcyclopropenone (DPC). Receptors were obtained from a woman aged 45-65 years with alopecia areata. Some clones in this sample may be carry-over from other donors' samples.

This clonotype was recorded a few times. V is TRBV7-9 and J is TRBJ2-1; D is unclear. Germline loops: CDR1 SEHNR, CDR2 FQNEAQ (reference sequence). V was cut by 5 bases and J by 7 bases, with 9 bases left in between. This CDR3 has 12 residues. The DNA of the CDR3 is TGTGCCAGCAGCCACCCCGGTAATGAGCAGTTCTTC. Amino acids: CASSHPGNEQFF. The whole variable domain, filled in from reference TRBV7-9 and TRBJ2-1, reads DTGVSQNPRHKITKRGQNVTFRCDPISEHNRLYWYRQTLGQGPEFLTYFQNEAQLEKSRLLSDRFSAERPKGSFSTLEIQRTEQGDSAMYLCASSHPGNEQFFGPGTRLTVL.

The rearrangement joins TRBV19 to TRBJ2-5; no definite D call. The CDR3 runs to 13 residues. V dropped 0 bases and J dropped 5 bases, with 7 bases sitting between them. CDR1 and CDR2 (germline): LNHDA, SQIVND (reference sequence). The CDR3 DNA reads as TGTGCCAGTAGTATAGAGGTCTCCGAGACCCAGTACTTC. Translated: CASSIEVSETQYF.

A note on this clonotype: A much larger clone differs from this one at a single base, so this may be a read error. CDR3 nucleotides: TGTGCCAGCAGTTATTCGGTGACGAGCTCTGGAAACACCATATATTTT. It yields the protein CASSYSVTSSGNTIYF. The chain is built from TRBV6-6 and TRBJ1-3; no definite D call. CDR1 MNHNY and CDR2 SVGAGI come from the germline V gene (reference sequence). The CDR3 contains 16 residues. With 3 bases removed from V and 0 bases from J, the gap between germline ends came to 12 bases.

At least ten counts were recorded for this clonotype. The gene calls are TRBV28 and TRBJ2-7; TRBD1 matches 10 bases. V lost 3 bases and J lost 7; bases outside the gene matches: 9. Germline loops: CDR1 MDHEN, CDR2 SYDVKM. The CDR3 has 15 amino acids. The CDR3 reads CASSFAGGQGKEQYF. CDR3 DNA: TGTGCCAGCAGTTTCGCTGGGGGACAGGGGAAGGAGCAGTACTTC.

This clonotype was observed at least ten times. The genes are TRBV5-5 and TRBJ1-4; TRBD1 matches 7 bases. The trim removed 4 bases at V and 2 bases at J, leaving 8 bases unmatched. CDR3 length: 16 amino acids. CDR1 is SGHKS, CDR2 YYEKEE, per germline (reference sequence). DNA of the CDR3: TGTGCCAGCAGCGACGGCTACAGGGGCACTAATGAAAAACTGTTTTTT. This translates into CASSDGYRGTNEKLFF.

This clonotype was found many times. The CDR3 protein is CASSLWLAGVEEQFF. CDR3 nucleotide sequence: TGTGCCAGCAGTTTATGGCTAGCGGGAGTTGAAGAGCAGTTCTTC. This chain uses TRBV12-3 or TRBV12-4 with TRBJ2-1, with TRBD2 matching over 10 bases. V dropped 2 bases and J dropped 10; count of bases not matched to a gene: 8. This CDR3 contains 15 residues.

The sample holds a few counts of this clonotype. CDR3: CASSQDLAVAKNIQYF. CDR3 coding DNA: TGCGCCAGCAGCCAAGATTTAGCGGTGGCCAAAAACATTCAGTACTTC. V gene TRBV4-3 combines with J gene TRBJ2-4; perhaps TRBD2 as D (6 bases). Deletions cut 0 bases from V and 1 base from J, with 10 bases between. The CDR3 covers 16 residues. Germline CDR1 LGHNA, CDR2 YSLEER.

The rearrangement links TRBV4-2 to TRBJ1-2, with 10 bases aligning to TRBD1. Looked up from germline, CDR1 is LGHNA and CDR2 is YNFKEQ. This CDR3 has 17 residues. Losses at the gene ends were 1 base for V and 6 bases for J; bases not matched to a gene: 11. This CDR3 is CASSQGVPGQGINGYTF. CDR3 DNA sequence: TGTGCCAGCAGCCAAGGGGTACCGGGACAGGGGATTAATGGCTACACCTTC.

This clonotype was counted at least ten times. The gene calls are TRBV3-1 and TRBJ2-1; unclear D gene. The ends were cut back, 5 bases at V and 1 base at J, with 12 bases in the middle. CDR1 is LGHDT and CDR2 is YNNKEL in the germline V gene (reference sequence). The CDR3 has 15 residues. The CDR3 sequence is CASSTFVGSYNEQFF. The CDR3 nucleotides are TGTGCCAGCAGCACCTTCGTCGGGTCCTACAATGAGCAGTTCTTC.

The chain has TRBV28 and TRBJ2-7, with 11 bases identical to TRBD1. In germline, CDR1 is MDHEN, CDR2 SYDVKM. This CDR3 has 14 residues. V lost 5 bases to trimming and J lost 4 bases; unmatched junction nucleotides: 4. CDR3 sequence: CASSPGDRGYEQYF. The CDR3 nucleotides read TGTGCCAGCAGTCCCGGGGACAGGGGGTACGAGCAGTACTTC.

This clonotype was found a few times. The chain couples TRBV9 to TRBJ1-1, with a weak D call TRBD1 (5 bases). Trimming took 0 bases from V and 0 from J, leaving 6 bases between them. Germline V CDR1 and CDR2: SGDLS, YYNGEE. This CDR3 is 14 amino acids long. In DNA, the CDR3 is TGTGCCAGCAGCGTAGCGGGGGTGAACACTGAAGCTTTCTTT. Translating it yields CASSVAGVNTEAFF.

This clonotype was seen many times. The chain recombines TRBV2 with TRBJ1-4; D not resolved. The CDR3 sequence is 15 residues long. The V end was cut by 7 bases, the J end by 5 bases, with 17 bases between. CDR1 SNHLY and CDR2 FYNNEI come from the germline V gene. The CDR3 nucleotides are TGTGCCAGCATCCTGGGGTCAGTTACAAATGAAAAACTGTTTTTT. Translated, it gives CASILGSVTNEKLFF.